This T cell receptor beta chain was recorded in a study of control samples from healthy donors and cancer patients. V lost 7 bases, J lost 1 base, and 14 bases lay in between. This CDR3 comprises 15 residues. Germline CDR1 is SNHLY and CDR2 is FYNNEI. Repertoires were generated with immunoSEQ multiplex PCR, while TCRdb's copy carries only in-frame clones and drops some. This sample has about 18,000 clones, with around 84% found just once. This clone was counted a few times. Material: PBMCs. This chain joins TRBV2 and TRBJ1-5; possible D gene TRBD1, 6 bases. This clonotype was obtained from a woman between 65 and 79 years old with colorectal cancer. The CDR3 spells CASTWTAESNQPQHF. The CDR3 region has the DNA TGTGCCAGCACTTGGACAGCGGAAAGCAATCAGCCCCAGCATTTT. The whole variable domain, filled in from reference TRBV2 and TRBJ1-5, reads EPEVTQTPSHQVTQMGQEVILRCVPISNHLYFYWYRQILGQKVEFLVSFYNNEISEKSEIFDDQFSVERPDGSNFTLKIRSTKLEDSAMYFCASTWTAESNQPQHFGDGTRLSIL.